This TCR beta chain was identified in a study of T cell repertoires in cytomegalovirus infection. Study-level information: Well-studied HLA-B-restricted CMV epitopes were used in the study alongside recently identified HLA-C-restricted ones. Study-level points and caveats: It was HLA-C-restricted CMV-specific TCR beta clonotypes that dominated the response ex vivo. Using cumulative public TCR beta family frequency, the authors identified those who carried CMV together with the relevant HLA.

On this clonotype itself: The antigen remains undetermined.

Trimming removed 3 bases from V and 2 bases from J; junction bases left unmatched: 8. CDR3 length: 16 residues. TCRdb re-called the reads with MiXCR, one entry per CDR3 protein. The table has 550,000 to 700,000 distinct CDR3 sequences, 40% seen once; the top ten hold roughly 50%. The sample consisted of cultured PBMCs, taken from culture after CMV antigen stimulation. The chain combines TRBV12-3 or TRBV12-4 with TRBJ2-3; 7 positions match TRBD2. The receptor was isolated from a human donor in good health (CMV status not recorded). Some clones in this sample may be carry-over from other donors' samples. DNA of the CDR3: TGTGCCAGCAGTTTTACCCTAGCGGACTACACAGATACGCAGTATTTT. It specifies CASSFTLADYTDTQYF.